These 10 T cell receptor beta chains originate from one sample sequenced in a study of human T cells and chemical hapten exposure. Time point reported: pre-sensitization, week 0. Treatment: therapeutic diphenylcyclopropenone sensitization with weekly scalp DPC. TCRdb passed the RACE reads through MiXCR, listing each CDR3 protein once. The table shows 300,000 to 450,000 distinct CDR3 sequences, with roughly 4.6% occurring only once. The sequenced sample was whole blood, obtained in connection with sensitization to the hapten diphenylcyclopropenone (DPC). These TCRs come from a woman aged 50 to 65 with alopecia areata. Some clones in this sample may be carry-over from other donors' samples.

This clonotype was detected a few times. V and J are TRBV12-3 or TRBV12-4 and TRBJ2-3; D is undetermined. This CDR3 comprises 12 residues. The V and J ends lost 7 bases and 6 bases respectively, with 11 bases between them. As DNA, the CDR3 is TGTGCCAGCACCAATCGCGCGGATACGCAGTATTTT. Translated, it gives CASTNRADTQYF.

At least ten counts were recorded for this clonotype. The V gene is TRBV6-2 or TRBV6-3, the J gene TRBJ1-5; D possibly corresponds to TRBD1 (6 bases). The V gene's germline CDR1 is MNHEY and CDR2 SVGEGT. Between the trimmed V and J ends, which lost 5 bases and 6 bases, there was a span of 17 bases. This CDR3 spans 15 amino acids. CDR3 sequence (DNA): TGTGCCAGCAGTGCTGCAGGGGCGGGGGGTCAGCCCCAGCATTTT. Protein: CASSAAGAGGQPQHF.

In its sample, this clonotype was seen many times. J is TRBJ2-7 and V is TRBV20-1, with D perhaps TRBD2 (5 bases). The germline V gene encodes CDR1 DFQATT and CDR2 SNEGSKA (reference sequence). The V end was cut by 6 bases, the J end by 2 bases, with 14 bases between. CDR3 length equals 13 residues. The CDR3 DNA follows: TGCAGTGCCCCGTGGGGAGTGGCCTACGAGCAGTACTTC. Its protein product is CSAPWGVAYEQYF.

This clonotype was counted at least ten times. V and J are TRBV7-9 and TRBJ2-4; TRBD1 agrees at 7 bases. The CDR3 covers 16 residues. Germline trimming cut 4 bases from V and 0 bases from J; bases unmatched to any gene: 6. The germline V gene has CDR1 SEHNR and CDR2 FQNEAQ (reference sequence). CDR3 in amino acids: CASSYGTVVAKNIQYF. In DNA form, the CDR3 reads TGTGCCAGCAGCTATGGGACAGTGGTAGCCAAAAACATTCAGTACTTC. Full variable domain (missing parts from reference TRBV7-9 and TRBJ2-4): DTGVSQNPRHKITKRGQNVTFRCDPISEHNRLYWYRQTLGQGPEFLTYFQNEAQLEKSRLLSDRFSAERPKGSFSTLEIQRTEQGDSAMYLCASSYGTVVAKNIQYFGAGTRLSVL.

The chain has TRBV5-1 and TRBJ1-1; 8 nucleotides agree with TRBD1. This CDR3 spans 14 amino acids. After removal of 5 bases from V and 4 bases from J, the junction contained 7 bases not matched to a gene. Germline loops: CDR1 SGHRS, CDR2 YFSETQ. This CDR3 is CASSHAQGGTEAFF. CDR3 DNA sequence: TGCGCCAGCAGTCACGCACAGGGGGGCACTGAAGCTTTCTTT.

This clonotype was seen more than once but under ten times. This chain joins TRBV4-1 and TRBJ1-4; D not certain. The V and J ends lost 4 bases and 2 bases respectively, with 11 bases between them. The germline gives CDR1 MGHRA, CDR2 YSYEKL. The CDR3 is 15 amino acids. CDR3 region: CASSPRGPTNEKLFF. Here the CDR3 DNA reads TGCGCCAGCAGCCCACGAGGGCCGACTAATGAAAAACTGTTTTTT.

This clonotype was counted at least ten times. This chain connects TRBV10-3 to TRBJ2-3; D remains ambiguous. Trimming took 3 bases from V and 0 from J, leaving 7 bases between them. The CDR3 spans 14 residues. The germline V gene has CDR1 ENHRY and CDR2 SYGVKD. DNA of the CDR3: TGTGCCATCAGTGACGGAACTAGCACAGATACGCAGTATTTT. Encoded protein: CAISDGTSTDTQYF.

V and J are TRBV2 and TRBJ1-6, with 8 bases matching TRBD1. The CDR3 sequence is 14 residues long. Per germline, CDR1 SNHLY and CDR2 FYNNEI. V shed 7 bases and J 5 bases; nucleotides not matched to a gene: 4. The DNA of the CDR3 is TGTGCCAGCACTCTGGACAGGGATAATTCACCCCTCCACTTT. This encodes CASTLDRDNSPLHF.

This clonotype came up a few times. The chain employs TRBV27 and TRBJ2-5; D is undetermined. V lost 0 bases, J lost 2 bases, and 10 bases lay in between. This CDR3 spans 15 amino acids. From germline, CDR1 is MNHEY and CDR2 SMNVEV (reference sequence). In DNA form, the CDR3 reads TGTGCCAGCAGTTTATCGGGAAACTATCAAGAGACCCAGTACTTC. Encoded protein: CASSLSGNYQETQYF.

This clonotype was recorded a few times. The J gene is TRBJ2-1, the V gene TRBV2; 7 bases are shared with TRBD1. Germline loops: CDR1 SNHLY, CDR2 FYNNEI. This CDR3 contains 16 residues. With 5 bases clipped from V and 3 bases from J, the junction kept 10 bases outside the gene matches. CDR3 loop: CASSPLGGLNYNEQFF. In nucleotides, the CDR3 is TGTGCCAGCAGTCCCCTAGGGGGCTTAAACTACAATGAGCAGTTCTTC.